This is a list of T cell receptor beta chains from one sample in a study of blood T cell repertoires in COVID-19. Sequencing used immunoSEQ multiplex PCR; TCRdb keeps in-frame clones, though not all of them. The repertoire holds under 200,000 clones, with less than 90% as singletons. Sequencing input: PBMCs or T cells enriched from blood (not recorded which). All receptors come from a woman between 50 and 59 years old who had recovered from COVID-19. The CDR3 runs from the conserved cysteine through the conserved F or W. A D gene is named only where the DNA matches it firmly. Size is stated for part of the rows, as once, few or many counts, or as a class when the clone is expanded.

CDR3nt	CDR3aa	len	j_gene	v_gene	d_gene	abundance
TGCGCCAGCAGCCGCGGGACAGCTTCCCTAGCGGGAGCCAAACCCAACTACGAGCAGTACTTC	CASSRGTASLAGAKPNYEQYF	21	TRBJ2-7	TRBV5-1	TRBD2	-
TGTGCCAGCAGCTTAGCTCGGACACCGTCAAGGACAGATACGCAGTATTTT	CASSLARTPSRTDTQYF	17	TRBJ2-3	TRBV11-1	-	-
TGTGCCAGCAGCCCGGGGACTAGCGGGAGACGTTTTTTGCTTGATGAGCAGTTCTTC	CASSPGTSGRRFLLDEQFF	19	TRBJ2-1	TRBV6-2/TRBV6-3	TRBD2	-
TGCGCCAGCAGTGAGTCGGAGGAGGGGACTGAAGCTTTCTTT	CASSESEEGTEAFF	14	TRBJ1-1	TRBV10-1	-	-
TGTGCCAGCAGCCGAGTCGGGAGACAGCCCCAGCATTTT	CASSRVGRQPQHF	13	TRBJ1-5	TRBV12-3/TRBV12-4	-	-
TGTGCCAGCAGCTTGCAACAGGGGCACGAGCAGTACTTC	CASSLQQGHEQYF	13	TRBJ2-7	TRBV7-9	TRBD1	-
TGTGCCTGGACTAGCCAATTCTCCAATGAGCAGTTCTTC	CAWTSQFSNEQFF	13	TRBJ2-1	TRBV30	-	once
TGTGCCAGCAGTGAGGGCAGGGTGTGGAGCAATCAGCCCCAGCATTTT	CASSEGRVWSNQPQHF	16	TRBJ1-5	TRBV6-1	-	-
TGTGCCAGCAGCGAACGTATAGCGGGAGTGGCCGGGGAGCTGTTTTTT	CASSERIAGVAGELFF	16	TRBJ2-2	TRBV25-1	TRBD2	-
TGCGCCAGCAGCTTGGAGGGCAGGGGGCGAGAAACTGAAGCTTTCTTT	CASSLEGRGRETEAFF	16	TRBJ1-1	TRBV5-1	TRBD1	-
TGTGCCAGCAGCTTGAGGGGAGATACGCAGTATTTT	CASSLRGDTQYF	12	TRBJ2-3	TRBV5-4	-	-
TGTGCCAGCAGCCTAAACAGGGGAGAAGAGACCCAGTACTTC	CASSLNRGEETQYF	14	TRBJ2-5	TRBV7-9	TRBD1	-
TGTGCCAGCAGCCCTCCGGGTCGAGATTCACCCCTCCACTTT	CASSPPGRDSPLHF	14	TRBJ1-6	TRBV11-2	-	-
TGTGCCAGCAGCTCCTCCAGGGTTCGGGCCGGGGAGCTGTTTTTT	CASSSSRVRAGELFF	15	TRBJ2-2	TRBV7-9	-	once
TGTGCCAGCAGCAAGGGGGGAGCGGGAGGCTACGAGCAGTACTTC	CASSKGGAGGYEQYF	15	TRBJ2-7	TRBV3-1/TRBV3-2	TRBD2	-
TGCGCCAGCAGCCTGGACCTAGCGTTTAACACCGGGGAGCTGTTTTTT	CASSLDLAFNTGELFF	16	TRBJ2-2	TRBV5-1	-	-
TGTGCCAGCAGTAGAGGACTAGCGGGCCTAGGAAATGAGCAGTTCTTC	CASSRGLAGLGNEQFF	16	TRBJ2-1	TRBV27	TRBD2	once
TGTGCCAGCAGTGAACAGGGGCTGAGGAGCTATGGCTACACCTTC	CASSEQGLRSYGYTF	15	TRBJ1-2	TRBV2	-	-
TGTGCCAGCAGTGAAGCGCATACAGGAATCTATGGCTACACCTTC	CASSEAHTGIYGYTF	15	TRBJ1-2	TRBV6-1	-	-
TGCGCCAGCAGCCAAGCCCAGGGAGGGACAGGTTACAATGAGCAGTTCTTC	CASSQAQGGTGYNEQFF	17	TRBJ2-1	TRBV4-3	-	-
TGTGCCAGCAGCCTCCGGACAGGGGCGGCAACCGGGGAGCTGTTTTTT	CASSLRTGAATGELFF	16	TRBJ2-2	TRBV3-1/TRBV3-2	TRBD1	-
TGTGCCAGCAGCCAAGAGACCCGAGGATATGAAAAACTGTTTTTT	CASSQETRGYEKLFF	15	TRBJ1-4	TRBV4-2	-	-
TGTGCCAGCAGTTCCGGGGGACTAGCGGGAGTCCCGTCCGGGGAGCTGTTTTTT	CASSSGGLAGVPSGELFF	18	TRBJ2-2	TRBV28	TRBD2	-
TGTGCCAGCAGCACAACCCGGGGACTAGCGGGAAATGAGCAGTTCTTC	CASSTTRGLAGNEQFF	16	TRBJ2-1	TRBV7-2	TRBD2	-
TGTGCCAGCACCAGACTAGCGGGAGAACCGGCTGAGCAGTTCTTC	CASTRLAGEPAEQFF	15	TRBJ2-1	TRBV6-5	TRBD2	-
TGTGCCAGCGGATTAGCGGGAGCCTACAATGAGCAGTTCTTC	CASGLAGAYNEQFF	14	TRBJ2-1	TRBV28	TRBD2	-
TGCAGCGTCGGGACATCCGAGGATGGCTACACCTTC	CSVGTSEDGYTF	12	TRBJ1-2	TRBV29-1	-	-
TGTGCCAGTACCGAATGGGGGGGCTCCTATAATTCACCCCTCCACTTT	CASTEWGGSYNSPLHF	16	TRBJ1-6	TRBV19	-	-
TGTGCCAGCAGCTCCCTCCGACAGAACTATGGCTACACCTTC	CASSSLRQNYGYTF	14	TRBJ1-2	TRBV11-2	-	-
TGTGCCAGCAGTTACTCAGACAGGGTGGACTATGGCTACACCTTC	CASSYSDRVDYGYTF	15	TRBJ1-2	TRBV6-5	TRBD1	-
TGTGCCAGCAGCACCCGGGACAGAACCTACGAGCAGTACTTC	CASSTRDRTYEQYF	14	TRBJ2-7	TRBV21-1	-	-
TGTGCCTGGAGTCATACTAGCGGGGCCTACGAGCAGTACTTC	CAWSHTSGAYEQYF	14	TRBJ2-7	TRBV30	TRBD2	once
TGCAGCGTTGACGGGAAGCAGGGGATCAGGAGAGCTGAAGCTTTCTTT	CSVDGKQGIRRAEAFF	16	TRBJ1-1	TRBV29-1	-	-
TGTGCCAGCAGCTTAACGGCCAGCACAGATACGCAGTATTTT	CASSLTASTDTQYF	14	TRBJ2-3	TRBV7-3	-	-
TGTGCCAGCAGCTTCGCGGACAGAGTCTATGGCTACACCTTC	CASSFADRVYGYTF	14	TRBJ1-2	TRBV7-9	-	-
TGTGCCTGGAGTGTATTGGGCGCTGAAGCTTTCTTT	CAWSVLGAEAFF	12	TRBJ1-1	TRBV30	-	-
TGTGCCAGCAGCCCATTCGGGACAGGGAACCAGCCCCAGCATTTT	CASSPFGTGNQPQHF	15	TRBJ1-5	TRBV7-6	TRBD1	once
TGTGCCAGTGACTCGGACAGGGAAGGTGAGCAGTTCTTC	CASDSDREGEQFF	13	TRBJ2-1	TRBV19	TRBD1	-
TGTGCCACCAGTGGGTCTTGGCGGGAGGGCCCGGATGGGGCCAACGTCCTGACTTTC	CATSGSWREGPDGANVLTF	19	TRBJ2-6	TRBV24-1	TRBD2	-
TGTGCCAGCAGCCAGGGGGGGAGCAATTCACCCCTCCACTTT	CASSQGGSNSPLHF	14	TRBJ1-6	TRBV3-1/TRBV3-2	-	-
TGTGCCACCAGTGAGGGACAGGGGGCTCTTGCTGGGGCCAACGTCCTGACTTTC	CATSEGQGALAGANVLTF	18	TRBJ2-6	TRBV24-1	TRBD1	-
TGTGCCAGCAGCTTAGTGGGCACAGGAGCTAACTATGGCTACACCTTC	CASSLVGTGANYGYTF	16	TRBJ1-2	TRBV7-8	-	-
TGTGCCAGCAGCTTGAGCTCTTATAACTATGGCTACACCTTC	CASSLSSYNYGYTF	14	TRBJ1-2	TRBV7-9	-	-
TGCGCCAGCAGTGAGTCGAACAGTCCCTCTGGAAACACCATATATTTT	CASSESNSPSGNTIYF	16	TRBJ1-3	TRBV10-1	-	-
TGTGCCATCAGTCCCGGGTTAGCGGGAGTAGAAGAGCAGTACTTC	CAISPGLAGVEEQYF	15	TRBJ2-7	TRBV10-3	TRBD2	-
TGCAGCGTTGAAGAGGGGACAGGTGCTAACTATGGCTACACCTTC	CSVEEGTGANYGYTF	15	TRBJ1-2	TRBV29-1	TRBD1	-
TGTGCCAGCAGCCCACCTAGCGGTACGAACACCGGGGAGCTGTTTTTT	CASSPPSGTNTGELFF	16	TRBJ2-2	TRBV6-2/TRBV6-3	TRBD2	-
TGCGCCAGCAGTGGCCAGCGGCAGGGCACAGATACGCAGTATTTT	CASSGQRQGTDTQYF	15	TRBJ2-3	TRBV10-1	-	-
TGTGCCAGCAGCCAAGGAACAGTATCCTACGAGCAGTACTTC	CASSQGTVSYEQYF	14	TRBJ2-7	TRBV4-2	-	-
TGTGCCAGCAGAAAGGGACAGAACACTGAAGCTTTCTTT	CASRKGQNTEAFF	13	TRBJ1-1	TRBV2	-	-
TGTGCCACCAGTGACGTGGGACTAAACAATGAGCAGTTCTTC	CATSDVGLNNEQFF	14	TRBJ2-1	TRBV24-1	TRBD2	-
TGTGCCAGCAGCGGCCAGGGGGCCTCCTACAATGAGCAGTTCTTC	CASSGQGASYNEQFF	15	TRBJ2-1	TRBV9	TRBD1	-
TGTGCTAGTGGTTTGGAACAGGGGCCCAATCAGCCCCAGCATTTT	CASGLEQGPNQPQHF	15	TRBJ1-5	TRBV12-5	TRBD1	-
TGCGCCAGCAGTGAGTCGAGCGGGAGTAAGGTCTACGAGCAGTACTTC	CASSESSGSKVYEQYF	16	TRBJ2-7	TRBV10-2	TRBD2	-
TGTGCCAGTAGTGTTCGACAGGCCCTGAACACTGAAGCTTTCTTT	CASSVRQALNTEAFF	15	TRBJ1-1	TRBV19	-	-
TGTGCCAGCAGTTTAGAAAGACAGGGGAATTCACCCCTCCACTTT	CASSLERQGNSPLHF	15	TRBJ1-6	TRBV27	TRBD1	once
TGTGCCAGCAGCTTAGGGCAGGGTAGGGCCGAAGCTTTCTTT	CASSLGQGRAEAFF	14	TRBJ1-1	TRBV11-2	-	-
TGTGCCAGCAGCCCGCATACTAGCGGGATGGGCAATGAGCAGTTCTTC	CASSPHTSGMGNEQFF	16	TRBJ2-1	TRBV11-2	TRBD2	-